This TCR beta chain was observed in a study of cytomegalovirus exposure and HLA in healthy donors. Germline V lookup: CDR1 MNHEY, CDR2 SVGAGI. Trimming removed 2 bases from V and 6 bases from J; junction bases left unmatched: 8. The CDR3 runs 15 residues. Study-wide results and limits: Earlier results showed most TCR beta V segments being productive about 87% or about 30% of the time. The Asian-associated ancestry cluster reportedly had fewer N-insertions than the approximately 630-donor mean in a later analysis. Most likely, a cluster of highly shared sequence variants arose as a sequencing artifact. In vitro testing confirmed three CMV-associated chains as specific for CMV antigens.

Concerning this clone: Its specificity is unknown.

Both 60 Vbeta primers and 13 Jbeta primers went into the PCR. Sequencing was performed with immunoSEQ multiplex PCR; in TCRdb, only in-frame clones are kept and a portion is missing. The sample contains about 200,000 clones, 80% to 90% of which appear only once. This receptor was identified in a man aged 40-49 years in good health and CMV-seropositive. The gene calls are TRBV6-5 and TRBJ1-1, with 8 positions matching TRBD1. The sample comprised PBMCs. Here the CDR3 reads CASSYNRGLSAEAFF. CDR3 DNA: TGTGCCAGCAGTTACAACAGGGGGTTATCCGCTGAAGCTTTCTTT.